These 5 T cell receptor beta chains came from one sample sequenced in a study of shared clonotypes between healthy human individuals. Clones were sequenced by immunoSEQ multiplex PCR, and TCRdb holds only the in-frame ones, with some missing. The profile shows about 1,800,000 clones, just under 95% of them singletons. Terminally differentiated effector memory CD45RA+ cells were excluded by CCR7 positive selection of CD45RO-negative cells. What was sequenced was naive CD8+ T cells sorted from blood. The receptors stem from a man in his late teens or twenties in good health.

This clone was found once. J is TRBJ2-3 and V is TRBV27; 8 positions agree with TRBD2. The CDR3 runs to 18 residues. After removal of 0 bases from V and 4 bases from J, the junction contained 12 bases not matched to a gene. The germline V gene encodes CDR1 MNHEY and CDR2 SMNVEV (reference sequence). The CDR3 DNA follows: TGTGCCAGCAGTTTATCGAACCCGAGCGGGAGCCCCCCAGATACGCAGTATTTT. Its protein product is CASSLSNPSGSPPDTQYF.

The chain couples TRBV11-2 to TRBJ2-3; TRBD2 matches at 7 bases. V was clipped by 1 base and J by 1 base; unmatched bases: 5. This CDR3 spans 16 amino acids. In germline, CDR1 is SGHAT, CDR2 FQNNGV. The CDR3 protein is CASSLVGAGGTDTQYF. The CDR3 region has the DNA TGTGCCAGCAGCTTAGTTGGGGCGGGAGGCACAGATACGCAGTATTTT.

The chain uses TRBV2 and TRBJ2-1; 13 bases align to TRBD2. Germline lookup yields CDR1 SNHLY and CDR2 FYNNEI. V lost 6 bases and J lost 3; bases outside the gene matches: 5. The CDR3 runs to 16 residues. The CDR3 protein is CASRRLAGGHYNEQFF. CDR3 coding DNA: TGTGCCAGCAGGAGACTAGCGGGAGGCCACTACAATGAGCAGTTCTTC.

The rearrangement links TRBV4-3 to TRBJ1-1; D remains ambiguous. There are 13 residues in the CDR3. Germline loops: CDR1 LGHNA, CDR2 YSLEER. Trimming removed 3 bases at V and 4 bases at J, with 9 bases between. The CDR3 sequence: CASSQRRGTEAFF. The CDR3, as DNA: TGCGCCAGCAGCCAGAGAAGAGGCACTGAAGCTTTCTTT.

J is TRBJ2-1 and V is TRBV5-4; the D gene is possibly TRBD2 (5 bases). V was clipped by 7 bases and J by 8 bases, with 25 bases between them. Germline values: CDR1 SGHNT, CDR2 YYREEE (reference sequence). The CDR3 covers 16 residues. The CDR3 protein is CASRPPSGGVADEQFF. The CDR3 DNA is TGTGCCAGCCGACCACCGTCAGGAGGCGTCGCGGATGAGCAGTTCTTC.